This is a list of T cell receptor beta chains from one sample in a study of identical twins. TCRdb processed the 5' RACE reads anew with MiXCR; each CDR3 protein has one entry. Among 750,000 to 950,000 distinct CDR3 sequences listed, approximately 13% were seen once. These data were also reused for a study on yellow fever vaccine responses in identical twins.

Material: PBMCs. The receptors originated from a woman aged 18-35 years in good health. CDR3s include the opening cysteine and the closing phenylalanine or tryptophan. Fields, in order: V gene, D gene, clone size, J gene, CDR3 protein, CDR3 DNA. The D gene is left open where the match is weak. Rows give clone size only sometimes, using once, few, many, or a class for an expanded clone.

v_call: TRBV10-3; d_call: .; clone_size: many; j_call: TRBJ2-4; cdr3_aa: CAISAGKENIQYF; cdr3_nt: TGTGCCATCAGTGCAGGGAAGGAAAACATTCAGTACTTC
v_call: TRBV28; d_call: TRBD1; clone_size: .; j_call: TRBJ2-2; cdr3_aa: CASGTGSAGELFF; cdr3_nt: TGTGCCAGCGGGACAGGATCTGCCGGGGAGCTGTTTTTT
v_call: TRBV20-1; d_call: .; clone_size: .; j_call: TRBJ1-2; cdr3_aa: CSVPRGFGYTF; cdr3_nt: TGCAGTGTCCCCAGAGGGTTTGGCTACACCTTC
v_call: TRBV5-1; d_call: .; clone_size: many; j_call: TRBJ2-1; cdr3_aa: CASSYGFNNEQFF; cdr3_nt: TGCGCCAGCAGCTACGGATTCAACAATGAGCAGTTCTTC
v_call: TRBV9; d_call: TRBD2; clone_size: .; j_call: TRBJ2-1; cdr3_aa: CASSVGSVAGGEQFF; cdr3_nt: TGTGCCAGCAGCGTAGGTTCGGTAGCGGGAGGTGAGCAGTTCTTC
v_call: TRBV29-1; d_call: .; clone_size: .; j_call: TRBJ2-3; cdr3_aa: CSVLLPSTDTQYF; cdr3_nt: TGCAGCGTTCTTCTCCCGAGCACAGATACGCAGTATTTT
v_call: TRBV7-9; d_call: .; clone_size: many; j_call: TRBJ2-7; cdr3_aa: CASSHGYEQYF; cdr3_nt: TGTGCCAGCAGCCACGGGTACGAGCAGTACTTC
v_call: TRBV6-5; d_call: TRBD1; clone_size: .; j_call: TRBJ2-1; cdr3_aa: CASSLAYGDRDNEQFF; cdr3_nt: TGTGCCAGCAGTTTGGCATACGGGGACAGGGACAATGAGCAGTTCTTC
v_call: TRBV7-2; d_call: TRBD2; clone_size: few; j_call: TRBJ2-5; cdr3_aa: CASSLGPSSGSGETQYF; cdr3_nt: TGTGCCAGCAGCTTAGGTCCGTCTAGCGGGAGCGGTGAGACCCAGTACTTC
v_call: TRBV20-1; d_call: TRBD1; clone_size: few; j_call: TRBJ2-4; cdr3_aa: CSADRTGQVGTKNIQYF; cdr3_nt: TGCAGTGCCGACCGGACAGGCCAAGTCGGGACCAAAAACATTCAGTACTTC
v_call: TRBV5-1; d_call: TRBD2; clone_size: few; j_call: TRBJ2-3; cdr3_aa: CASSPTEGLAETYSTDTQYF; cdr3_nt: TGCGCCAGCAGCCCAACGGAAGGACTAGCGGAAACCTATAGCACAGATACGCAGTATTTT
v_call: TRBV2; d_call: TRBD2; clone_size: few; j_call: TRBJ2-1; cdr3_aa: CASSDGLAGEYNEQFF; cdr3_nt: TGTGCCAGCAGTGATGGACTAGCGGGAGAGTACAATGAGCAGTTCTTC
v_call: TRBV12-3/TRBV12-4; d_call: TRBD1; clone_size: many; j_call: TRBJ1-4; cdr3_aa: CASSSGGPIEKLFF; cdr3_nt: TGTGCCAGCAGTTCAGGGGGGCCAATTGAAAAACTGTTTTTT
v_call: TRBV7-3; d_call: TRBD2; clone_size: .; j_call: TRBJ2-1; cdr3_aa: CASSLGGTSGTYNEQFF; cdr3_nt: TGTGCCAGCAGCTTAGGGGGGACTAGCGGAACATACAATGAGCAGTTCTTC
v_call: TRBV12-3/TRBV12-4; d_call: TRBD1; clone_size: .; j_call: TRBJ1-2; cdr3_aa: CASSPGGVIWGYTF; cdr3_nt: TGTGCCAGCAGCCCAGGGGGTGTTATTTGGGGCTACACCTTC
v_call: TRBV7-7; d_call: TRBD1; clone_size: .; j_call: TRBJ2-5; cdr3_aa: CASSADRGQETQYF; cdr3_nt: TGTGCCAGCAGCGCCGACAGGGGACAAGAGACCCAGTACTTC
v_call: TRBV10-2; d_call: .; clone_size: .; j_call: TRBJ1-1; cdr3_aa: CASSVGAIGGAEAFF; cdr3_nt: TGCGCCAGCAGTGTAGGGGCGATAGGGGGGGCTGAAGCTTTCTTT
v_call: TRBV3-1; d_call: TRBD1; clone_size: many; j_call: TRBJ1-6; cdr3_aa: CASSQGTGRSPLHF; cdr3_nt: TGTGCCAGCAGCCAAGGGACAGGTCGGTCACCCCTCCACTTT
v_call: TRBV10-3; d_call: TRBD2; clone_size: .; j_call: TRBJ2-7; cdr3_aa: CAISTGTRGAYEQYF; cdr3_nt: TGTGCCATCAGTACCGGGACTAGGGGGGCCTACGAGCAGTACTTC
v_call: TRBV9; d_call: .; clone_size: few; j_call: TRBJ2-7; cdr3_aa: CASSEVAISYEQYF; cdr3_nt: TGTGCCAGCAGCGAAGTAGCGATATCCTACGAGCAGTACTTC
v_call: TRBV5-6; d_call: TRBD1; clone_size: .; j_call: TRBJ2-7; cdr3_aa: CASSGTGTGLYEQYF; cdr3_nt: TGTGCCAGCAGCGGAACCGGGACAGGGCTTTACGAGCAGTACTTC
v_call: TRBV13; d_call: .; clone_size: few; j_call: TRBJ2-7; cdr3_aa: CASTRNFGGKIGQYF; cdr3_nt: TGTGCCAGCACGCGTAACTTTGGAGGGAAGATCGGGCAGTACTTC
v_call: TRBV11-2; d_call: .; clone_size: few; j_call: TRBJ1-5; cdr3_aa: CASSPTPSSNQPQHF; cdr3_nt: TGTGCCAGCAGCCCGACACCGAGCAGCAATCAGCCCCAGCATTTT
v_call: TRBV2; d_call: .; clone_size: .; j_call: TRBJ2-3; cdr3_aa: CASSWVLTPSTDTQYF; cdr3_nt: TGTGCCAGCAGTTGGGTCCTAACACCGAGCACAGATACGCAGTATTTT
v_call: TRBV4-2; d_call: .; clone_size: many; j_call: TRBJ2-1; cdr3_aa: CASSQIGTYNEQFF; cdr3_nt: TGTGCCAGCAGCCAAATTGGGACTTACAATGAGCAGTTCTTC
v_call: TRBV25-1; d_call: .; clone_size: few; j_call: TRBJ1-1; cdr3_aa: CASSAASGNEAFF; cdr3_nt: TGTGCCAGCAGTGCCGCTTCGGGGAATGAAGCTTTCTTT
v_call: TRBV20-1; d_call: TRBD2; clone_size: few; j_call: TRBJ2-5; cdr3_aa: CSAKLAGGRETQYF; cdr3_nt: TGCAGTGCGAAACTAGCGGGGGGGCGAGAGACCCAGTACTTC
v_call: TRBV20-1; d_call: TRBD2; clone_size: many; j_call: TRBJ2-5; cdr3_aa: CSASGRAQETQYF; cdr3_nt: TGCAGTGCTAGCGGGAGGGCCCAAGAGACCCAGTACTTC
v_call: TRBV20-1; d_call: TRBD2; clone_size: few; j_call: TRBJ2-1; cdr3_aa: CSAPGLARHEQFF; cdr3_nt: TGCAGTGCCCCGGGACTAGCTCGGCATGAGCAGTTCTTC
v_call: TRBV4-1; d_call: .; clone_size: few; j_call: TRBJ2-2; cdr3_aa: CASSQGVGGAGELFF; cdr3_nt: TGCGCCAGCAGCCAAGGCGTAGGCGGGGCCGGGGAGCTGTTTTTT
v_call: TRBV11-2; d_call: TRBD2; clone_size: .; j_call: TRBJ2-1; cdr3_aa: CASSLTVSGTSGTHEQFF; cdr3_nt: TGTGCCAGCAGCTTAACCGTATCCGGGACTAGCGGGACCCATGAGCAGTTCTTC
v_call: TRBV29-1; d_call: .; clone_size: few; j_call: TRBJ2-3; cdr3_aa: CSAGGQFGADTQYF; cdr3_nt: TGCAGCGCCGGGGGGCAGTTTGGTGCAGATACGCAGTATTTT